These 27 T cell receptor beta chains were all obtained from the same sample, sequenced in a study of T cell changes during pregnancy in multiple sclerosis. TCRdb's copy holds only in-frame clones and misses some; the assay was immunoSEQ multiplex PCR. The sample comprises roughly 48,000 clones, about 88% of which are singletons, and roughly 1.2% rests with the top ten. The source material was CD4+ T cells from peripheral blood mononuclear cells, sampled in the second trimester of pregnancy. The receptor set was obtained from a female donor with multiple sclerosis, enrolled in a pregnancy study.

This chain links TRBV19 with TRBJ2-1; TRBD2 matches at 14 bases. Germline V gene sequence: CDR1 LNHDA, CDR2 SQIVND (reference sequence). Trimming at V came to 5 bases and at J to 9 bases, leaving 3 bases not matched to a gene. The CDR3 runs to 14 residues. Here the CDR3 reads CASSATSGRGEQFF. CDR3 nucleotides: TGTGCCAGTAGTGCGACTAGCGGGAGGGGTGAGCAGTTCTTC.

The CDR3 DNA sequence: TGTGCCAGCAGGCCTTATAGCGGGGGGGGCCAAGAGACCCAGTACTTC. It encodes CASRPYSGGGQETQYF. The chain couples TRBV7-2 to TRBJ2-5, with TRBD2 matching over 11 bases. The CDR3 extends over 16 amino acids. Trimming cost V 6 bases and J 1 base; bases outside gene matches: 7. Germline CDR1 and CDR2: SGHTA and FQGNSA.

This clone appeared once. The chain joins TRBV27 to TRBJ2-7; tentative D call: TRBD2 (6 bases). V was clipped by 6 bases and J by 2 bases, with 11 bases between them. The length of the CDR3 is 13 residues. Germline-derived CDR1 and CDR2 are MNHEY and SMNVEV (reference sequence). CDR3: CASRNSGAYEQYF. The DNA of the CDR3 is TGTGCCAGCAGGAATTCGGGGGCCTACGAGCAGTACTTC.

This clone was seen a few times. The V call is TRBV2, the J call TRBJ2-7; TRBD2 might be the D (6 bases). This CDR3 is built from 13 residues. The V gene's germline CDR1 is SNHLY and CDR2 FYNNEI. Trimming left V 10 bases short and J 2 bases short, with 15 bases between. The chain's CDR3 is CANKERATYEQYF. CDR3 nucleotides: TGTGCCAACAAGGAGCGGGCTACCTACGAGCAGTACTTC.

This chain uses TRBV5-1 with TRBJ2-1; D is possibly TRBD2 (5 bases). CDR1 is SGHRS and CDR2 is YFSETQ in the germline V gene. V lost 2 bases, J lost 0 bases, and 12 bases lay in between. The length of the CDR3 is 16 residues. This chain's CDR3 is CASSFRPGSSYNEQFF. The CDR3 nucleotides read TGCGCCAGCAGCTTCAGACCGGGAAGCTCCTACAATGAGCAGTTCTTC.

V usage is TRBV12-5 and J usage is TRBJ2-7, with 10 bases fitting TRBD1. With V trimmed by 7 bases and J by 2 bases, 5 bases remained unmatched. The CDR3 is 14 residues long. Germline assignment: CDR1 LGHNT and CDR2 FRNRAP. Here the CDR3 reads CASVPGQGTYEQYF. The CDR3 bases are TGTGCTAGTGTCCCGGGACAGGGGACCTACGAGCAGTACTTC.

The chain carries TRBV9 and TRBJ2-7, with TRBD1 identical over 8 bases. CDR1 and CDR2 from the germline V gene are SGDLS and YYNGEE. CDR3 length equals 15 residues. The J segment lost 4 bases and the V segment lost 4 bases, leaving 10 bases of the junction unmatched. CDR3 loop: CASSRRDTGGYEQYF. The CDR3 DNA sequence: TGTGCCAGCAGCAGACGGGACACAGGGGGATACGAGCAGTACTTC.

CDR3 protein: CASASASGLKSTGELFF. In DNA, the CDR3 is TGTGCCAGCGCAAGCGCTAGCGGCTTAAAAAGCACCGGGGAGCTGTTTTTT. This chain joins TRBV7-9 and TRBJ2-2; 7 bases fit TRBD2. CDR1 is SEHNR, CDR2 FQNEAQ, per germline (reference sequence). With 8 bases clipped from V and 4 bases from J, the junction kept 16 bases outside the gene matches. This CDR3 spans 17 amino acids.

The CDR3 loop reads CASSQQGWDTEAFF. In DNA form, the CDR3 reads TGTGCCAGCTCACAGCAGGGGTGGGACACTGAAGCTTTCTTT. The chain uses TRBV18 and TRBJ1-1, with D tentatively TRBD1 (6 bases). V dropped 4 bases and J dropped 3 bases, with 12 bases sitting between them. CDR1 KGHSH and CDR2 LQKENI come from the germline V gene. The CDR3 length is 14 residues.

The chain recombines TRBV10-3 with TRBJ1-3; 7 bases fit TRBD1. Germline V lookup: CDR1 ENHRY, CDR2 SYGVKD. The CDR3 runs to 13 residues. V trimming: 7 bases; J trimming: 4 bases; junction bases outside the gene matches: 4. The CDR3 loop is CAINRDRGNTIYF. DNA of the CDR3: TGTGCCATCAACCGGGACAGAGGAAACACCATATATTTT.

The chain combines TRBV18 with TRBJ2-1; D is perhaps TRBD2 (7 bases). Between the trimmed V and J ends, which lost 3 bases and 2 bases, there was a span of 20 bases. CDR3 length equals 18 residues. The V gene's germline CDR1 is KGHSH and CDR2 LQKENI. The CDR3 sequence: CASSPNRVGLAAYNEQFF. The DNA of the CDR3 is TGTGCCAGCTCACCCAACAGGGTTGGGCTAGCGGCCTACAATGAGCAGTTCTTC.

The V and J genes are TRBV7-2 and TRBJ2-1; no reliable D call. Germline CDR1 reads SGHTA; CDR2 reads FQGNSA. V dropped 1 base and J dropped 6 bases, with 7 bases sitting between them. The CDR3 covers 13 residues. As DNA, the CDR3 is TGTGCCAGCAGCTTAGTTCCCCTCAATGAGCAGTTCTTC. Encoded protein: CASSLVPLNEQFF.

This clone has only a few counts. The V gene is TRBV4-1, the J gene TRBJ1-1; D not certain. There are 13 residues in the CDR3. V lost 1 base and J 6 bases, leaving 9 bases between the germline ends. Looked up from germline, CDR1 is MGHRA and CDR2 is YSYEKL. DNA for the CDR3: TGCGCCAGCAGCCAAGGCGTTAAAGCTGAAGCTTTCTTT. It encodes CASSQGVKAEAFF.

The rearrangement joins TRBV6-5 to TRBJ1-2; no definite D call. The CDR3 sequence is 13 residues long. Germline CDR1 is MNHEY and CDR2 is SVGAGI. Trimming took 0 bases from V and 5 from J, leaving 7 bases between them. The DNA of the CDR3 is TGTGCCAGCAGTTACTCGATAGAGTATGGCTACACCTTC. Translated: CASSYSIEYGYTF.

The rearrangement links TRBV5-1 to TRBJ2-7; 10 positions agree with TRBD1. Germline CDR1 reads SGHRS; CDR2 reads YFSETQ. The CDR3 totals 16 residues. The trim removed 0 bases at V and 3 bases at J, leaving 6 bases unmatched. Here the CDR3 reads CASSLAPGQGSYEQYF. Written as DNA, the CDR3 is TGCGCCAGCAGCTTGGCCCCGGGACAGGGGAGCTACGAGCAGTACTTC.

The chain combines TRBV7-2 with TRBJ2-1, with 9 nucleotides matching TRBD1. V lost 4 bases and J lost 0; bases outside the gene matches: 1. The CDR3 is 15 residues long. CDR1 and CDR2 from the germline V gene are SGHTA and FQGNSA. CDR3 loop: CASSSDRGSYNEQFF. The DNA for the CDR3 is TGTGCCAGCAGCTCGGACAGGGGCTCCTACAATGAGCAGTTCTTC.

The CDR3 here is CASSFLGQGHTEAFF. The DNA of the CDR3 is TGCGCCAGCAGCTTTTTAGGACAGGGGCACACTGAAGCTTTCTTT. The V call is TRBV5-1, the J call TRBJ1-1, with TRBD1 matching 9 bases. Germline V gene sequence: CDR1 SGHRS, CDR2 YFSETQ. This CDR3 contains 15 residues. V was clipped by 2 bases and J by 3 bases; unmatched bases: 5.

V gene TRBV30 combines with J gene TRBJ1-3; possibly TRBD1 for D (6 bases). The length of the CDR3 is 14 residues. The V end was cut by 0 bases, the J end by 4 bases, with 10 bases between. Per germline, CDR1 GTSNPN and CDR2 SVGIG (reference sequence). The DNA for the CDR3 is TGTGCCTGGAGTGTGGGGGCGCTGGGAAACACCATATATTTT. Translation gives CAWSVGALGNTIYF. The full variable domain, completed using reference TRBV30 and TRBJ1-3, is SQTIHQWPATLVQPVGSPLSLECTVEGTSNPNLYWYRQAAGRGLQLLFYSVGIGQISSEVPQNLSASRPQDRQFILSSKKLLLSDSGFYLCAWSVGALGNTIYFGEGSWLTVV.

This sequence joins TRBV30 and TRBJ1-2, with 9 bases that match TRBD1. Germline V lookup: CDR1 GTSNPN, CDR2 SVGIG (reference sequence). This CDR3 contains 13 residues. The V and J ends lost 5 bases and 7 bases, in that order; junction bases with no gene match: 8. CDR3 in DNA: TGTGCCTGGGCCACAGGGGGCATGGGTGGCTACACCTTC. It is translated as CAWATGGMGGYTF.

The J gene is TRBJ2-1, the V gene TRBV29-1, with TRBD2 identical over 7 bases. The CDR3 runs to 17 residues. Trimming cost V 5 bases and J 7 bases; bases outside gene matches: 20. Germline values: CDR1 SQVTM, CDR2 ANQGSEA. The chain's CDR3 is CSVLTPRAGAFANEQFF. As DNA, the CDR3 is TGCAGCGTTTTAACCCCTCGTGCGGGAGCCTTCGCGAATGAGCAGTTCTTC.

The sample holds a few counts of this clone. The rearrangement uses TRBV30 and TRBJ2-1; D is perhaps TRBD2 (5 bases). The V end lost 0 bases, the J end lost 5 bases, and 14 bases lay between the germline ends. This CDR3 region has 15 residues. Germline CDR1 reads GTSNPN; CDR2 reads SVGIG (reference sequence). CDR3 nucleotides: TGTGCCTGGAGTGTACGAGGGAGTATCCACAATGAGCAGTTCTTC. It encodes CAWSVRGSIHNEQFF.

The J gene is TRBJ2-6, the V gene TRBV5-6, with 14 bases aligning to TRBD2. From germline, CDR1 is SGHDT and CDR2 YYEEEE. J was trimmed by 3 bases and V by 3 bases; bases with no gene match: 2. The CDR3 runs to 17 residues. The CDR3 DNA is TGTGCCAGCAGCTCGGGACTAGCGGGAGTTGGGGCCAACGTCCTGACTTTC. It translates to CASSSGLAGVGANVLTF.

The CDR3 nucleotides read TGCAGCGTTGTTTACGGGGCAGGGGGGGAAGCTTTCTTT. It translates to CSVVYGAGGEAFF. The chain recombines TRBV29-1 with TRBJ1-1, with TRBD1 matching 7 bases. The ends lost 4 bases at V and 8 bases at J; junction bases unmatched: 10. The CDR3 is 13 residues long. Germline V gene lookup returns CDR1 SQVTM and CDR2 ANQGSEA.

J is TRBJ2-2 and V is TRBV30; the D gene is possibly TRBD2 (6 bases). CDR3 length equals 15 residues. Germline V gene sequence: CDR1 GTSNPN, CDR2 SVGIG (reference sequence). V lost 1 base and J 7 bases, leaving 16 bases between the germline ends. DNA of the CDR3: TGTGCCTGGAGTGACGGCGGGAAAGGAGGCGGGGAGCTGTTTTTT. It codes for CAWSDGGKGGGELFF.

The chain employs TRBV2 and TRBJ1-4; D perhaps matches TRBD1 (5 bases). The CDR3 spans 16 residues. V was clipped by 5 bases and J by 4 bases, with 17 bases between them. Per germline, CDR1 SNHLY and CDR2 FYNNEI. The CDR3 region is CASSLREGRNNEKLFF. CDR3 coding DNA: TGTGCCAGCAGTCTGCGGGAGGGACGGAATAATGAAAAACTGTTTTTT.

The chain couples TRBV6-6 to TRBJ2-1; 12 positions match TRBD2. V gave up 2 bases and J gave up 9 bases; unmatched junction bases: 2. Germline lookup yields CDR1 MNHNY and CDR2 SVGAGI (reference sequence). The CDR3 has 14 amino acids. CDR3 sequence: CASSYQTSGGEQFF. The CDR3, as DNA: TGTGCCAGCAGTTACCAGACTAGCGGGGGTGAGCAGTTCTTC.

This chain uses TRBV29-1 with TRBJ2-3, with TRBD1 identical over 11 bases. Germline CDR1 is SQVTM and CDR2 is ANQGSEA. The CDR3 consists of 15 residues. The junction had 9 bases not matched to a gene; V was cut back by 5 bases and J by 5 bases. CDR3 amino acids: CSVTFRTGGRDTQYF. CDR3 nucleotides: TGCAGCGTTACCTTTAGGACAGGGGGCCGAGATACGCAGTATTTT.